Listed here is a single TCR beta chain. Germline loops: CDR1 KGHSH, CDR2 LQKENI. This CDR3 region has 15 residues. Deletions cut 3 bases from V and 2 bases from J, with 12 bases between. Treatment was busulfan-fludarabine conditioning, a marrow graft, and cyclophosphamide on days +3 and +4. This sample is part of a study of T cells after posttransplantation cyclophosphamide. Data came from immunoSEQ multiplex PCR; TCRdb stores just in-frame clones and leaves some out. The table shows around 7,000 clones, with around 90% occurring only once. The sequence was obtained from a female patient aged 45-65 years who received an allogeneic stem cell transplant from a related donor, was CMV-positive, and had no GVHD. Some T cells may have come from the graft donor. J is TRBJ2-3 and V is TRBV18; possibly TRBD2 for D (5 bases). Source: PBMCs, taken 1404 days after allogeneic stem cell transplant with posttransplant cyclophosphamide. CDR3 sequence: CASSPSGRNTDTQYF. The CDR3 nucleotides are TGTGCCAGCTCACCCTCGGGAAGGAACACAGATACGCAGTATTTT.